This T cell receptor (beta chain) was obtained from a study of T cell changes during pregnancy in multiple sclerosis. This CDR3 is 15 amino acids long. Germline V CDR1 and CDR2: LNHDA, SQIVND (reference sequence). The germline V and J ends were trimmed by 1 base and 1 base, with 10 bases remaining between them. Method: immunoSEQ multiplex PCR; TCRdb's copy keeps in-frame clones and lacks some. The sample records about 89,000 clones, 85% to 95% being singletons. The source of this sequence is a female donor in good health, enrolled as a control in a pregnancy study. The source material was peripheral blood, sampled after pregnancy. V and J are TRBV19 and TRBJ1-1, with D possibly being TRBD1 (6 bases). Here the CDR3 reads CASSIVGRGNTEAFF. The CDR3 DNA follows: TGTGCCAGTAGTATAGTGGGCAGGGGGAACACTGAAGCTTTCTTT.